This T cell receptor beta chain was retrieved from a study of blood T cell repertoires in COVID-19. Under the authors' procedure: Nucleated cell counts were estimated from reference gene primer amplification. The method was immunoSEQ multiplex PCR; TCRdb's version includes in-frame clones alone and lacks a portion of them. The V and J calls and clone size are taken from that table; D and trimming were inferred from the DNA. The table lists just under 65,000 clones, 80% to 90% of them singletons. Specimen: peripheral blood. This TCR was sampled from a man aged 40-55 years with acute or convalescent COVID-19.

CDR3: CASRGGTRSTDTQYF. For the CDR3, the DNA is TGTGCCAGCAGGGGGGGGACTAGAAGCACAGATACGCAGTATTTT. The chain recombines TRBV2 with TRBJ2-3, with TRBD2 matching over 8 bases. This CDR3 has 15 residues. Per germline, CDR1 SNHLY and CDR2 FYNNEI. Trimming removed 6 bases from V and 0 bases from J; junction bases left unmatched: 5.